These 5 T cell receptor beta chains were all obtained from the same sample, sequenced in a study of cytomegalovirus exposure and HLA in healthy donors. The PCR used 60 Vbeta and 13 Jbeta primers. Method: immunoSEQ multiplex PCR; TCRdb's copy keeps in-frame clones and lacks some. The data hold 150,000 to 200,000 clones, with around three quarters observed a single time. Sample: PBMCs. The receptors stem from a woman aged 30 to 39 in good health and CMV-seropositive.

This clone has just a few counts. The V call is TRBV7-2, the J call TRBJ2-7; perhaps TRBD1 as D (7 bases). The CDR3 runs 15 residues. V lost 2 bases, J lost 2 bases, and 13 bases lay in between. Germline CDR1 reads SGHTA; CDR2 reads FQGNSA. CDR3 sequence reads: CASSLPQGGPYEQYF. The CDR3 DNA is TGTGCCAGCAGCTTACCCCAGGGGGGCCCCTACGAGCAGTACTTC.

This clone was detected only a few times. This chain connects TRBV25-1 to TRBJ1-1; tentatively, D is TRBD1 (6 bases). The CDR3 has 18 amino acids. Germline CDR1 is MGHDK and CDR2 is SYGVNS. Trimming shortened V by 5 bases and J by 1 base, and 23 bases separated the two germline ends. The CDR3 DNA is TGTGCCAGCAGTACGGCGGGGGGGCGAAAGCGGGCGAACACTGAAGCTTTCTTT. Translated: CASSTAGGRKRANTEAFF.

The chain couples TRBV6-1 to TRBJ2-7; D possibly corresponds to TRBD2 (5 bases). The germline V gene encodes CDR1 MNHNS and CDR2 SASEGT. V was shortened by 6 bases and J by 0 bases, with 12 bases between the two germline ends. The CDR3 has 14 residues. This CDR3 is CASRLLESSYEQYF. CDR3 coding DNA: TGTGCCAGCAGGTTACTAGAGAGCTCCTACGAGCAGTACTTC.

The chain employs TRBV15 and TRBJ1-3; the D gene is possibly TRBD1 (5 bases). From germline, CDR1 is LNHNV and CDR2 YYDKDF (reference sequence). This CDR3 has 16 amino acids. V lost 0 bases and J lost 4, with 13 bases in between. In DNA form, the CDR3 reads TGTGCCACCAGCAGAGATTCGGGAGGGGAGGGAAACACCATATATTTT. Protein product: CATSRDSGGEGNTIYF.

This chain links TRBV25-1 with TRBJ2-1; D is unclear. V lost 1 base and J 6 bases, leaving 7 bases between the germline ends. Germline V gene sequence: CDR1 MGHDK, CDR2 SYGVNS. The CDR3 contains 13 residues. CDR3 bases: TGTGCCAGCAGTGAATGGCCCAGCAATGAGCAGTTCTTC. This gives the protein CASSEWPSNEQFF.